These T cell receptor beta chains were read from a single sample in a study of blood T cell repertoires in COVID-19. TCRdb's table, derived via immunoSEQ multiplex PCR, lists solely in-frame clones and lacks some. The table has a few hundred thousand clones, about 85% seen once. The sequenced sample was PBMCs or T cells enriched from blood (not recorded which). All receptors derive from a woman aged 45-59 years who had been exposed to COVID-19. The CDR3 runs from the conserved cysteine through the conserved F or W. The order of the fields is clone size, V gene, J gene, D gene, CDR3 DNA, CDR3 protein. D genes are given only for firm matches. The size entry is marked missing in some rows and otherwise reads once, few, many or a size class.

.	TRBV11-2	TRBJ2-7	.	TGTGCCAGCAGCGTGGGACTTTTCGCGGCAGCGAAAAACTACGAGCAGTACTTC	CASSVGLFAAAKNYEQYF
.	TRBV7-2	TRBJ2-7	TRBD1	TGTGCCAGCAGCTTAAATGGACAGGGGTGGTACGAGCAGTACTTC	CASSLNGQGWYEQYF
.	TRBV2	TRBJ1-1	.	TGTGCCAGCAGTGCCGCCGGGACTGACTTCACCACTGAAGCTTTCTTT	CASSAAGTDFTTEAFF
.	TRBV5-1	TRBJ1-6	.	TGCGCCAGCAGCTTGATCGGGGGAAATTCACCCCTCCACTTT	CASSLIGGNSPLHF
.	TRBV4-3	TRBJ1-2	.	TGCGCCAGCAGCCAAGATCATCAGGGTAGTGGCTACACCTTC	CASSQDHQGSGYTF
.	TRBV19	TRBJ2-3	TRBD2	TGTGCCAGTAGTACCGCGGGAGTAGTCTCAGATACGCAGTATTTT	CASSTAGVVSDTQYF
.	TRBV20-1	TRBJ2-5	.	TGCAGTGCTAGTATCGGGGGAGGAAAAGAGACCCAGTACTTC	CSASIGGGKETQYF
.	TRBV12-5	TRBJ1-2	.	TGTGCTAGTGGTTTGGTAGGAGCAGATTCTAACTATGGCTACACCTTC	CASGLVGADSNYGYTF
.	TRBV7-3	TRBJ2-6	TRBD2	TGTGCCAGCAGCGTCAACGGGGGGTTTTCTGGGGCCAACGTCCTGACTTTC	CASSVNGGFSGANVLTF
once	TRBV19	TRBJ1-2	.	TGTGCCAGTAAACCATCCCGGACAGTTAACTATGGCTACACCTTC	CASKPSRTVNYGYTF
once	TRBV5-5	TRBJ1-3	.	TGTGCCAGCAGTTGGAGAGAGGCCAGCTCTGGAAACACCATATATTTT	CASSWREASSGNTIYF
.	TRBV10-1	TRBJ2-7	TRBD2	TGCGCCAGCAGTGTAGACGGGGGGGGCTACGAGCAGTACTTC	CASSVDGGGYEQYF
.	TRBV5-1	TRBJ1-1	.	TGCGCCAGCAGCTTGGGAGGGTCCGGCACTGAAGCTTTCTTT	CASSLGGSGTEAFF
.	TRBV30	TRBJ2-5	.	TGTGCCTGGAGCGGGGGGCTAAAAGAGACCCAGTACTTC	CAWSGGLKETQYF
.	TRBV7-9	TRBJ2-1	.	TGTGCCAGCAGCTTAGGGCGGGATGAGCAGTTCTTC	CASSLGRDEQFF
few	TRBV7-9	TRBJ1-1	.	TGTGCCAGCAGCTTAGCTCAAACTGAAGCTTTCTTT	CASSLAQTEAFF
.	TRBV7-2	TRBJ1-2	.	TGTGCCAGCAGCTTAGCAGCGAACTATGGCTACACCTTC	CASSLAANYGYTF
.	TRBV10-3	TRBJ1-2	TRBD1	TGTGCCATCAGGGTGGACAGGACCATCTATGGCTACACCTTC	CAIRVDRTIYGYTF
once	TRBV6-2/TRBV6-3	TRBJ2-7	TRBD1	TGTGCCAGCAGTTACGGGGACAGGGGGCTCCACGAGCAGTACTTC	CASSYGDRGLHEQYF
few	TRBV6-5	TRBJ2-4	.	TGTGCCAGCTCCCCCGGGATCGTAGCCAAAAACATTCAGTACTTC	CASSPGIVAKNIQYF
few	TRBV6-5	TRBJ1-2	.	TGTGCCAGCCTGTCATGGAGAGACTATGGCTACACCTTC	CASLSWRDYGYTF
.	TRBV6-4	TRBJ1-1	TRBD1	TGTGCCAGCAGCCAGGACAGGCCCATGAACACTGAAGCTTTCTTT	CASSQDRPMNTEAFF
.	TRBV7-2	TRBJ2-3	TRBD2	TGTGCCAGCAGCTTACCACTAGCGGGGGTTTCCACAGATACGCAGTATTTT	CASSLPLAGVSTDTQYF
.	TRBV29-1	TRBJ1-2	TRBD1	TGCAGCGTCCGTGAGTGGGACAGGGGCTATGGCTACACCTTC	CSVREWDRGYGYTF
.	TRBV9	TRBJ1-1	TRBD1	TGTGCCAGCAGCGCCGGACAGGGGGCGACTGAAGCTTTCTTT	CASSAGQGATEAFF
.	TRBV28	TRBJ2-3	TRBD2	TGTGCCAGCAGTACCCCTCTAGCGGCAGATACGCAGTATTTT	CASSTPLAADTQYF
.	TRBV18	TRBJ2-1	TRBD2	TGTGCCAGCTCCCCGACTAGCAAATCGGTCAATGAGCAGTTCTTC	CASSPTSKSVNEQFF
.	TRBV4-2	TRBJ1-1	.	TGTGCCAGCAGCCAAGGCGATTCCGGGTACACTGAAGCTTTCTTT	CASSQGDSGYTEAFF
few	TRBV15	TRBJ2-5	TRBD2	TGTGCCACCAGCACCCGCGGGGCTAGCGGGGCGGAGACCCAGTACTTC	CATSTRGASGAETQYF
.	TRBV11-2	TRBJ2-2	TRBD1	TGTGCCAGCAGCCTCAGGACAGGGGGCACCGGGGAGCTGTTTTTT	CASSLRTGGTGELFF
many	TRBV3-1/TRBV3-2	TRBJ2-5	TRBD2	TGTGCCAGCAGCCAGAGCGGGGGGCCGGGTGGGACCCAGTACTTC	CASSQSGGPGGTQYF
.	TRBV10-3	TRBJ2-3	.	TGTGCCATCAGTGAGACCGGAGGGTGGGCAGATACGCAGTATTTT	CAISETGGWADTQYF
.	TRBV7-9	TRBJ1-5	.	TGTGCCAGCAGCTCCCAAGAGGGACCCCAGCATTTT	CASSSQEGPQHF
.	TRBV28	TRBJ1-6	.	TGTGCCAGCAGTTTAGGGGGAGCGGGGTTGAGGGGGTCACCCCTCCACTTT	CASSLGGAGLRGSPLHF
many	TRBV5-1	TRBJ2-3	TRBD2	TGCGCCAGCAGCTTGCGCCAGCGGGGGGGAGGCACAGATACGCAGTATTTT	CASSLRQRGGGTDTQYF
.	TRBV4-3	TRBJ1-2	TRBD1	TGCGCCAGCAGCCAAGGGGCAGGGGGAAGCTATGGCTACACCTTC	CASSQGAGGSYGYTF
.	TRBV20-1	TRBJ1-5	TRBD1	TGCAGTGCTAGTTGGACAGGGGGCAATCAGCCCCAGCATTTT	CSASWTGGNQPQHF
.	TRBV6-5	TRBJ2-7	TRBD1	TGTGCCAGCACTCCGACAGGGAGCTCCTACGAGCAGTACTTC	CASTPTGSSYEQYF
.	TRBV6-4	TRBJ1-2	.	TGTGCCAGCAGTGAAATCTGCATTTGGTGCAGGGCAATGACCTTC	CASSEICIWCRAMTF
.	TRBV23-1	TRBJ2-5	.	TGCGCCAGCACCCCAGTGGGGAGAGAGACCCAGTACTTC	CASTPVGRETQYF
.	TRBV9	TRBJ1-1	.	TGTGCCAGCAGCGTAGTTGACAGGTACACTGAAGCTTTCTTT	CASSVVDRYTEAFF
.	TRBV29-1	TRBJ2-7	.	TGCAGCGTTGAGGCGGGGGCCCCCTACGAGCAGTACTTC	CSVEAGAPYEQYF
.	TRBV14	TRBJ2-1	.	TGTGCCAGCAGGCCAGCGCTAGGCGATGAGCAGTTCTTC	CASRPALGDEQFF
.	TRBV18	TRBJ2-7	.	TGTGCCAGCTCACCCCTAGGTGCGGGCCCCTACGAGCAGTACTTC	CASSPLGAGPYEQYF
once	TRBV24-1	TRBJ1-5	.	TGTGCCACCAGTGATTCAGGGCATAGCAATCAGCCCCAGCATTTT	CATSDSGHSNQPQHF
once	TRBV29-1	TRBJ2-5	.	TGCAGCGTTGCTGACAAACTAGGGGAGACCCAGTACTTC	CSVADKLGETQYF
.	TRBV3-1/TRBV3-2	TRBJ2-5	TRBD2	TGTGCCAGCAGCCCCCCTGCGACTAGCGGGGCCGAGACCCAGTACTTC	CASSPPATSGAETQYF
.	TRBV28	TRBJ1-2	TRBD1	TGTGCCACCGGGACAGGGGACCCGGGGACCTATGGCTACACCTTC	CATGTGDPGTYGYTF